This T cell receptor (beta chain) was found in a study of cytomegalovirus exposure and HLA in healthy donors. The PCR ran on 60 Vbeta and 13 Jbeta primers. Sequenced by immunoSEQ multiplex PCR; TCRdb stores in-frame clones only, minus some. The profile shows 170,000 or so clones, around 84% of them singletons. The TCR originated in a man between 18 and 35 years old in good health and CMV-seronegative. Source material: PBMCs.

The CDR3 DNA reads TGTGCCAGTAGTCCCCGACCGGGATTAACAGATACGCAGTATTTT. Its protein is CASSPRPGLTDTQYF. The rearrangement uses TRBV19 and TRBJ2-3; TRBD2 might be the D (5 bases). V lost 5 bases to trimming and J lost 3 bases, with 15 bases between them. Per germline, CDR1 LNHDA and CDR2 SQIVND (reference sequence). The CDR3 sequence is 15 residues long.